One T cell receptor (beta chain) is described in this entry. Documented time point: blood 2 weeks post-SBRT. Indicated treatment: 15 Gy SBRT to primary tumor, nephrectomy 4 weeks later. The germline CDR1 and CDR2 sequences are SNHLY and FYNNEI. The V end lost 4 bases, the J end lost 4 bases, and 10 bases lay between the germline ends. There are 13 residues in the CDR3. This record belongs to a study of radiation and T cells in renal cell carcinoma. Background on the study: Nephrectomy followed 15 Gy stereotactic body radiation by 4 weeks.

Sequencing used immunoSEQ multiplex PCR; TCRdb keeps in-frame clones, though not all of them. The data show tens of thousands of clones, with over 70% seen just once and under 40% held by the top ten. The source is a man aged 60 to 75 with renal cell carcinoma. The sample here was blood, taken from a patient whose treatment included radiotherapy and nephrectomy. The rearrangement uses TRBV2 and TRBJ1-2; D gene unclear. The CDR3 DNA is TGTGCCAGCAGTGGTACAGCGCGCTATGGCTACACCTTC. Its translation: CASSGTARYGYTF.